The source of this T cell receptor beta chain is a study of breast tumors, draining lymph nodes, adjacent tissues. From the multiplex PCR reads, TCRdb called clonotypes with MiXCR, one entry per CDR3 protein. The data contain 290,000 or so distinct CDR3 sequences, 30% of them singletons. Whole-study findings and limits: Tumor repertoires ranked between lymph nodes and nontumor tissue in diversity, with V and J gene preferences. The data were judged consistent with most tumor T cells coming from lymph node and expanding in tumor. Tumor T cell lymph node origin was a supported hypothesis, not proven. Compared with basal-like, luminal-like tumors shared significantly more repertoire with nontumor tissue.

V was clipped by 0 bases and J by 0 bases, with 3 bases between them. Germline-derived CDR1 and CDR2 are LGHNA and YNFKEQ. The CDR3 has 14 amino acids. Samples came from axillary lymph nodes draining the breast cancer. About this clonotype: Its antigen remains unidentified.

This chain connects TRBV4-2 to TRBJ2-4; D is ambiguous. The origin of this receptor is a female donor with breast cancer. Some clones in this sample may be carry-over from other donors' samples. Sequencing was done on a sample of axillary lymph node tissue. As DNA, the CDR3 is TGTGCCAGCAGCCAAGAACTAGCCAAAAACATTCAGTACTTC. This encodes CASSQELAKNIQYF.